These T cell receptor beta chains were read from a single sample in a study of T cell repertoires in cytomegalovirus infection. Antigen specificity for these receptors is unknown. From the reads, TCRdb called clonotypes with MiXCR, one entry per CDR3 protein. Of around 570,000 distinct CDR3 sequences in the sample, under 45% were seen once. The sequenced sample was cultured PBMCs, obtained from culture after CMV antigen stimulation. The receptors derive from a human donor in good health (CMV status not recorded). Some clones in this sample may be carry-over from other donors' samples. The CDR3 runs from the conserved cysteine through the conserved F or W. The order of the fields is V gene, J gene, CDR3 length, D gene, CDR3 protein. D genes are given only for firm matches.

V: TRBV12-3/TRBV12-4; J: TRBJ1-3; length: 15; D: NA; CDR3: CASKPPRVRGNTIYF
V: TRBV20-1; J: TRBJ1-1; length: 14; D: NA; CDR3: CSYRDPQMNTEAFF
V: TRBV12-3/TRBV12-4; J: TRBJ2-7; length: 17; D: TRBD2; CDR3: CASSLGLAAHSGYEQYF
V: TRBV6-2/TRBV6-3; J: TRBJ2-7; length: 15; D: NA; CDR3: CASLGRSLAQYEQYF
V: TRBV7-6; J: TRBJ2-5; length: 14; D: NA; CDR3: CASSSPQVEETQYF
V: TRBV10-3; J: TRBJ1-6; length: 14; D: NA; CDR3: CAISESSYNSPLHF
V: TRBV7-2; J: TRBJ2-5; length: 14; D: NA; CDR3: CASSLARTAETQYF
V: TRBV11-2; J: TRBJ1-2; length: 17; D: TRBD1; CDR3: CASSLDSRQGYMTGYTF
V: TRBV11-2; J: TRBJ2-7; length: 14; D: NA; CDR3: CASTRAPSSYEQYF
V: TRBV7-2; J: TRBJ2-7; length: 15; D: TRBD2; CDR3: CASSWAPGGAAEQYF
V: TRBV27; J: TRBJ2-7; length: 13; D: TRBD2; CDR3: CASSGSGSYEQYF
V: TRBV7-8; J: TRBJ1-3; length: 17; D: TRBD1; CDR3: CASSLGRTGISGNTIYF
V: TRBV28; J: TRBJ2-1; length: 15; D: NA; CDR3: CASLEGGGEVNEQFF
V: TRBV6-1; J: TRBJ1-1; length: 14; D: NA; CDR3: CASSVQGPNTEAFF
V: TRBV7-8; J: TRBJ2-7; length: 14; D: NA; CDR3: CASSHRESSSEQYF
V: TRBV10-1; J: TRBJ2-1; length: 14; D: TRBD2; CDR3: CASSEPGGRNEQFF
V: TRBV20-1; J: TRBJ2-5; length: 13; D: NA; CDR3: CSASPGGKETQYF
V: TRBV6-6; J: TRBJ2-2; length: 14; D: NA; CDR3: CASTYGGAAGELFF
V: TRBV19; J: TRBJ1-1; length: 11; D: NA; CDR3: CATSGWTEAFF
V: TRBV20-1; J: TRBJ1-5; length: 15; D: NA; CDR3: CSAKGVGLLNQPQHF
V: TRBV27; J: TRBJ1-1; length: 14; D: NA; CDR3: CASSFDLRGTEAFF
V: TRBV7-6; J: TRBJ2-1; length: 12; D: NA; CDR3: CASSLGIAEQFF
V: TRBV5-6; J: TRBJ2-5; length: 15; D: NA; CDR3: CASSRPLGYQETQYF
V: TRBV7-2; J: TRBJ1-1; length: 21; D: TRBD1; CDR3: CASSTRGGQGRGWPMNTEAFF
V: TRBV12-3/TRBV12-4; J: TRBJ2-3; length: 16; D: TRBD2; CDR3: CASSLSRTSDGSGQYF
V: TRBV7-2; J: TRBJ2-5; length: 16; D: NA; CDR3: CASSQPLGWGRETQYF
V: TRBV18; J: TRBJ2-6; length: 15; D: NA; CDR3: CASSPPGLGANVLTF
V: TRBV7-9; J: TRBJ2-1; length: 14; D: NA; CDR3: CASSVIAAYNEQFF
V: TRBV28; J: TRBJ2-3; length: 16; D: TRBD2; CDR3: CASSPPSGGGTDTQYF
V: TRBV7-2; J: TRBJ2-7; length: 15; D: TRBD1; CDR3: CASSSEGAPSYEQYF
V: TRBV6-1; J: TRBJ1-5; length: 15; D: NA; CDR3: CASSVRGSDNQPQHF
V: TRBV7-6; J: TRBJ2-7; length: 17; D: NA; CDR3: CASSLSGEGPNAFEQYF
V: TRBV19; J: TRBJ1-5; length: 15; D: NA; CDR3: CASTLLAGGNQPQHF
V: TRBV7-8; J: TRBJ1-5; length: 15; D: NA; CDR3: CASSSPPGFNQPQHF
V: TRBV12-3/TRBV12-4; J: TRBJ1-5; length: 12; D: NA; CDR3: CASSRKGQAKHF
V: TRBV5-5; J: TRBJ1-1; length: 15; D: NA; CDR3: CASSPMGVQYTEAFF
V: TRBV7-8; J: TRBJ2-1; length: 15; D: TRBD1; CDR3: CASSPPGQGANEQFF
V: TRBV7-6; J: TRBJ2-1; length: 11; D: NA; CDR3: CASGGINEQFF
V: TRBV7-2; J: TRBJ2-5; length: 15; D: TRBD2; CDR3: CASSLMLAGKETQYF
V: TRBV6-5; J: TRBJ1-1; length: 14; D: NA; CDR3: CASSYSPANTEAFF
V: TRBV28; J: TRBJ2-2; length: 13; D: TRBD1; CDR3: CAIPKTGTGELFF
V: TRBV2; J: TRBJ2-7; length: 13; D: NA; CDR3: CASSAGRGYEQYF
V: TRBV5-1; J: TRBJ1-5; length: 14; D: NA; CDR3: CASSPSSVDQPQHF
V: TRBV15; J: TRBJ2-1; length: 15; D: TRBD2; CDR3: CATSRTSGRFNEQFF
V: TRBV7-2; J: TRBJ1-2; length: 14; D: NA; CDR3: CASSPPGTHYGYTF
V: TRBV7-2; J: TRBJ1-5; length: 15; D: TRBD1; CDR3: CASSSGQGNNQPQHF
V: TRBV5-4; J: TRBJ2-5; length: 13; D: TRBD2; CDR3: CASSGGALETQYF
V: TRBV12-3/TRBV12-4; J: TRBJ2-2; length: 12; D: NA; CDR3: CASSSRMGELFF
V: TRBV19; J: TRBJ2-1; length: 14; D: NA; CDR3: CASSPLAIDNEQFF
V: TRBV6-1; J: TRBJ1-1; length: 15; D: TRBD1; CDR3: CASSREGQGGSEAFF
V: TRBV20-1; J: TRBJ2-1; length: 18; D: TRBD2; CDR3: CSAARGGLAEEAYNEQFF
V: TRBV6-8; J: TRBJ2-7; length: 18; D: NA; CDR3: CASKFRIERGGMGYEQYF
V: TRBV6-1; J: TRBJ1-3; length: 16; D: TRBD1; CDR3: CASSRQGGHSGNTIYF
V: TRBV19; J: TRBJ1-1; length: 15; D: NA; CDR3: CASSIFGGANTEAFF
V: TRBV6-5; J: TRBJ1-1; length: 15; D: NA; CDR3: CASRNDYAGNTEAFF
V: TRBV12-3/TRBV12-4; J: TRBJ1-5; length: 15; D: NA; CDR3: CASSRVRGDPQPQHF
V: TRBV27; J: TRBJ2-1; length: 16; D: NA; CDR3: CASSWALRSPYNEQFF
V: TRBV7-6; J: TRBJ2-5; length: 14; D: NA; CDR3: CASSLAYSQETQYF
V: TRBV10-3; J: TRBJ2-7; length: 15; D: NA; CDR3: CAISPGEVSSYEQYF